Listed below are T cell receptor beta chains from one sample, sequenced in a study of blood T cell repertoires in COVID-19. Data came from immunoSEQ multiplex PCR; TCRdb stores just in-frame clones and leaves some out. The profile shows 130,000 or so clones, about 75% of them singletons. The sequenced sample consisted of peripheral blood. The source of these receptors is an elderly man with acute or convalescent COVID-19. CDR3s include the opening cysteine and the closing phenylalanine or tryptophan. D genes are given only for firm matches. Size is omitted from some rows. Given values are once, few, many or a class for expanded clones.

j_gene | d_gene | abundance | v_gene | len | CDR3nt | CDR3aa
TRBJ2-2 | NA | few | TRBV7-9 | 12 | TGTGCCAGCAGCCACAGGGCCGGGGAGCTGTTTTTT | CASSHRAGELFF
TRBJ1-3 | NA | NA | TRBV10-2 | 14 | TGCGCCAGCATCCAGGGTGGCTCTGGAAACACCATATATTTT | CASIQGGSGNTIYF
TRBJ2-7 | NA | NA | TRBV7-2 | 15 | TGTGCCAGCAGCGCCACGCGGGGCCTCTCCTACGAGCAGTACTTC | CASSATRGLSYEQYF
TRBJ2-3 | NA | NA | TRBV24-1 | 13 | TGTGCCACCAGTGGGGGGGGCAGAGATACGCAGTATTTT | CATSGGGRDTQYF
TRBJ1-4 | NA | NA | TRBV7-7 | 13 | TGTGCTAGCAGCTCCAGTCTCAATGAAAAACTGTTTTTT | CASSSSLNEKLFF
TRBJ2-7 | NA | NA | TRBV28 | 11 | TGTGCCAGCAGGCAACACTACGAGCAGTACTTC | CASRQHYEQYF
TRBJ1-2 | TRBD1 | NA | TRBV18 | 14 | TGTGCCAGCTCACCACCGGGACAGACCTATGGCTACACCTTC | CASSPPGQTYGYTF
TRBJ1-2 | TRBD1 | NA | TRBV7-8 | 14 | TGTGCCAGCAGCGGCAGACAGGGCCAGGGCGGCTACACCTTC | CASSGRQGQGGYTF
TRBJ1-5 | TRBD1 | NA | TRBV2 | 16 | TGTGCCAGCAGTGAAGCGCTGGGACAGGGGAATCAGCCCCAGCATTTT | CASSEALGQGNQPQHF
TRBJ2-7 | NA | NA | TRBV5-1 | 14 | TGCGCCAGTCGTACTATTTCTGGCCGCGACGAGCAGTACTTC | CASRTISGRDEQYF
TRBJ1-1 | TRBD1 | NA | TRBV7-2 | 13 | TGTGCCAGCAGCAGGACAGGGGTGGGGTGGGCTTTCTTT | CASSRTGVGWAFF
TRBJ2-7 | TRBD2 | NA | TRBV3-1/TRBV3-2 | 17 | TGTGCCAGCAGCCGCGGGGACCTAGCGGGGGTCGCCTACGAGCAGTACTTC | CASSRGDLAGVAYEQYF
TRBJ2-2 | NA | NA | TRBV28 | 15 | TGTGCCAGCAGTTTTCAGGCCAGCCCTACCGGGGAGCTGTTTTTT | CASSFQASPTGELFF
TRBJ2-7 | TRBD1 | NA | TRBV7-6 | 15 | TGTGCCAGCAGCCCCGATCGACAGGGAGTTCACGAGCAGTACTTC | CASSPDRQGVHEQYF
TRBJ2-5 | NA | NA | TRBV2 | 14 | TGTGCCAGCAGTGAAGCTCCGTTAGAAGAGACCCAGTACTTC | CASSEAPLEETQYF
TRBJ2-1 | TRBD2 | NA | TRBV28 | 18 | TGTGCCAGCAGTTTATCCCGACGGACTAGCGGGGGGTACAATGAGCAGTTCTTC | CASSLSRRTSGGYNEQFF
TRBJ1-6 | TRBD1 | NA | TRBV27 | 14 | TGTGCCAGCCACAAGACAGGGGTAGAGTCACCCCTCCACTTT | CASHKTGVESPLHF
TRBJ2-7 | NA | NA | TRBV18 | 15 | TGTGCCAGCTCACCACGAGAGGGAGGACCCTACGAGCAGTACTTC | CASSPREGGPYEQYF
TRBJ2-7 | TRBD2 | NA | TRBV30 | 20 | TGTGCCTGGAGTGTACTCCTCCGAGAGAGCGGGGGGAGACCCTCCTACGAGCAGTACTTC | CAWSVLLRESGGRPSYEQYF
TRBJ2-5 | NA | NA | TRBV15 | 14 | TGTGCCACCAGCAGAGGAGGACAACAAGAGACCCAGTACTTC | CATSRGGQQETQYF
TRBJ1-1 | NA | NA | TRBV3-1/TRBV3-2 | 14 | TGTGCCAGCAGCCAAATTAAGGGGGACACTGAAGCTTTCTTT | CASSQIKGDTEAFF
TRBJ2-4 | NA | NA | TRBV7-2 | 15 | TGTGCCAGCAGCTTAGTTACCGGGGTCCAAAACATTCAGTACTTC | CASSLVTGVQNIQYF
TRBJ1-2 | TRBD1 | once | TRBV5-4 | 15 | TGTGCCAGCAGCTTGGCGACAGGGGCCCCAAGCGGCTACACCTTC | CASSLATGAPSGYTF
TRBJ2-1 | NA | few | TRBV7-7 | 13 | TGTGCCAGCAGCTCTGGAGTAGCCAATGAGCAGTTCTTC | CASSSGVANEQFF
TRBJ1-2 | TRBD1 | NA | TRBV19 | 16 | TGTGCCAGTAGAAGACCACAGGGGGCCATCGACTATGGCTACACCTTC | CASRRPQGAIDYGYTF
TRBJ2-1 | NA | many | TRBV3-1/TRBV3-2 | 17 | TGTGCCAGCAGCCAGGTCAGGGGCGACAGCTCCTACAATGAGCAGTTCTTC | CASSQVRGDSSYNEQFF
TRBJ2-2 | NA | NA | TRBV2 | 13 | TGTGCCAGCAGCGGGGATTATAGCGGGGAGCTGTTTTTT | CASSGDYSGELFF
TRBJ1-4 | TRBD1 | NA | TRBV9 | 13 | TGTGCCAGCAGCGTAGACAGGGGTGAAAAACTGTTTTTT | CASSVDRGEKLFF
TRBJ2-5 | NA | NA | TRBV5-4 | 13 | TGTGCCAGCAGCTTTCACGGCGGGGAGACCCAGTACTTC | CASSFHGGETQYF
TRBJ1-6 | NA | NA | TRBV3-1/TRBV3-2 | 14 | TGTGCCAGCAGTGACTCGGTTGGAAATTCACCCCTCCACTTT | CASSDSVGNSPLHF
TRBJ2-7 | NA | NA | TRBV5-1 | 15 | TGCGCCAGCAGCCACGGACAGCCTCAAGGGGACGAGCAGTACTTC | CASSHGQPQGDEQYF
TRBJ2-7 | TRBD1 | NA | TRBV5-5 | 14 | TGTGCCAGCAGCTTGGACTACAGGGGCTACGAGCAGTACTTC | CASSLDYRGYEQYF
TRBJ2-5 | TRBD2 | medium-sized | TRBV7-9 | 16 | TGTGCCAGCAGCTCCACCTCGGGACTAGCGAGAGAGACCCAGTACTTC | CASSSTSGLARETQYF
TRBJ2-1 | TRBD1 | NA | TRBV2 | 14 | TGTGCCAGCAAACAGGGGGCCCGGAGGAATGAGCAGTTCTTC | CASKQGARRNEQFF
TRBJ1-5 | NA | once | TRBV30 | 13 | TGTGCCTGGAGTCCACAGAGCAATCAGCCCCAGCATTTT | CAWSPQSNQPQHF
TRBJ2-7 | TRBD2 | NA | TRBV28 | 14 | TGTGCCAGCGAAGCAGCGGGGGACCTTTTCGAGCAGTACTTC | CASEAAGDLFEQYF